The sequence of this T cell receptor beta chain was determined in a study of blood T cell repertoires in COVID-19. At the level of the study: Italy, Spain and the United States were the sources of the convalescent and acute COVID-19 samples. PBMCs, B-cell-depleted T cells, or T cells provided the cDNA or gDNA that made up the material.

CDR1 is MNHEY and CDR2 is SMNVEV in the germline V gene (reference sequence). V was pared by 0 bases and J by 2 bases, with 6 bases between. The CDR3 extends over 14 amino acids. Authors' analysis steps: Estimation of nucleated cell counts relied on the amplification of reference gene primers. Clones were sequenced by immunoSEQ multiplex PCR, and TCRdb holds only the in-frame ones, with some missing. The V and J calls and clone size are taken from that table; D and trimming were inferred from the DNA. The sample lists about 70,000 clones, more than 80% occurring once. The J gene is TRBJ2-3, the V gene TRBV27, with D unresolved. The source is an elderly man with acute or convalescent COVID-19. Sequenced input: peripheral blood. This CDR3 is CASSLSADTDTQYF. The CDR3 bases are TGTGCCAGCAGTTTATCGGCAGACACAGATACGCAGTATTTT.